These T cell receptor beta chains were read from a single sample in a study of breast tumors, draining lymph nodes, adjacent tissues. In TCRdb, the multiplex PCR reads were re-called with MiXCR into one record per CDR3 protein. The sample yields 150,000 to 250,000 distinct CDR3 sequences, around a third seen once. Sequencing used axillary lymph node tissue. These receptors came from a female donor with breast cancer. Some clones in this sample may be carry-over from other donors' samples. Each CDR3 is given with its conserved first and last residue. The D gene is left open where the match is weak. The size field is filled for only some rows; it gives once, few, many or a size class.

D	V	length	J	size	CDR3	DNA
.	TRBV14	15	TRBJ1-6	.	CASSPTRTYNSPLHF	TGTGCCAGCAGCCCGACCCGGACATATAATTCACCCCTCCACTTT
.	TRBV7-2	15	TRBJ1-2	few	CASSGGGSGIYGYPF	TGTGCCAGCAGTGGCGGAGGAAGTGGTATCTATGGCTACCCCTTC
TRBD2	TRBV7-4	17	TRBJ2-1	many	CASSFPRLADSYNEQFF	TGTGCCAGCAGCTTTCCCCGACTAGCGGACTCCTACAATGAGCAGTTCTTC
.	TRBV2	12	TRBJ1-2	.	CASSEANDGYTF	TGTGCCAGCAGTGAAGCGAACGACGGCTACACCTTC
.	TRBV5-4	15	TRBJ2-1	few	CASSLAGGLRTEQFF	TGTGCCAGCAGCTTGGCCGGGGGACTGAGGACTGAGCAGTTCTTC
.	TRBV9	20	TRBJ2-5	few	CASSIYLCSSQVANQETQYF	.
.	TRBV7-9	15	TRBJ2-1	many	CASSFLGSVGNEQFF	TGTGCCAGCAGCTTCCTCGGGAGTGTAGGCAATGAGCAGTTCTTC
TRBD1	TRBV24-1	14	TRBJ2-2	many	CATSDADRDGELFF	TGTGCCACCAGTGATGCGGACAGGGACGGGGAGCTGTTTTTT
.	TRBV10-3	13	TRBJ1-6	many	CAIRVEANSPLHF	TGTGCCATCAGGGTAGAGGCTAATTCACCCCTCCACTTT
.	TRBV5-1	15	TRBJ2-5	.	CASSLAEGSHETQYF	TGCGCCAGCAGCTTGGCCGAAGGTAGCCACGAGACCCAGTACTTC
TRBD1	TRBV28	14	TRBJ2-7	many	CASRPTGGSYEQYF	TGTGCCAGCAGGCCGACAGGGGGGTCCTACGAGCAGTACTTC
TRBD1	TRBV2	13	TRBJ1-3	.	CASRGTGWDTIYF	TGTGCCAGCAGGGGGACAGGGTGGGACACCATATATTTT
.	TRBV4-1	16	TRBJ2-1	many	CASSQDASGSYNEQFF	TGCGCCAGCAGCCAAGATGCCAGCGGCTCCTACAATGAGCAGTTCTTC
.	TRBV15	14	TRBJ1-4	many	CATSRQTTNEKLFF	TGTGCCACCAGCAGACAGACAACTAATGAAAAACTGTTTTTT
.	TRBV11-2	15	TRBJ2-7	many	CASSLGGLSTYEQYF	TGTGCCAGCAGCTTAGGGGGTCTAAGTACCTACGAGCAGTACTTC